Listed below are T cell receptor beta chains from one sample, sequenced in a study of blood T cell repertoires in COVID-19. Measured with immunoSEQ multiplex PCR; TCRdb has only the in-frame clones, and not every one. The sample yields 30,000 to 45,000 clones, just over 90% seen once. Sequencing input: peripheral blood. These receptors came from a man aged 50 to 59 with active COVID-19. CDR3s include the opening cysteine and the closing phenylalanine or tryptophan. D genes are given only for firm matches. Rows may omit the clone size; those that give it use once, few, many or a size class.

V gene	D gene	J gene	clone size	CDR3 protein	CDR3 DNA
TRBV7-3	.	TRBJ2-2	.	CASTNQAGELFF	TGTGCCAGCACCAATCAGGCCGGGGAGCTGTTTTTT
TRBV18	.	TRBJ1-1	.	CASARGGAGTEAFF	TGTGCCAGCGCAAGGGGCGGGGCGGGCACTGAAGCTTTCTTT
TRBV15	TRBD1	TRBJ1-2	.	CATQTGTGDYGYTF	TGTGCCACCCAAACTGGGACAGGGGATTATGGCTACACCTTC
TRBV11-2	.	TRBJ1-2	few	CASSLVFGTPYGYTF	TGTGCCAGCAGCTTAGTATTTGGGACACCTTATGGCTACACCTTC
TRBV5-1	.	TRBJ2-5	.	CASSLQGGQETQYF	TGCGCCAGCAGCTTGCAGGGGGGCCAAGAGACCCAGTACTTC
TRBV19	.	TRBJ2-3	.	CASIPGETGQYF	TGTGCCAGTATTCCCGGGGAGACCGGGCAGTATTTT
TRBV6-2/TRBV6-3	TRBD1	TRBJ1-1	.	CASSRQGTMNTEAFF	TGTGCCAGCAGTCGACAGGGGACCATGAACACTGAAGCTTTCTTT
TRBV19	.	TRBJ2-3	.	CASSDQGRDTQYF	TGTGCCAGTAGCGACCAAGGGAGGGATACGCAGTATTTT
TRBV15	TRBD1	TRBJ1-2	.	CATSRDGQGGYGYTF	TGTGCCACCAGCAGAGATGGACAGGGGGGTTATGGCTACACCTTC
TRBV7-2	TRBD2	TRBJ2-7	.	CASSLGRGALYEQYF	TGTGCCAGCAGCTTAGGGCGGGGGGCCCTCTACGAGCAGTACTTC
TRBV5-1	.	TRBJ1-1	.	CASSLIMGGNTEAFF	TGCGCCAGCAGCTTAATAATGGGGGGTAACACTGAAGCTTTCTTT
TRBV27	TRBD2	TRBJ2-5	.	CASSSLLAGGETQYF	TGTGCCAGCAGTTCCTTACTAGCGGGCGGGGAGACCCAGTACTTC
TRBV18	.	TRBJ1-1	.	CATGENTEAFF	TGTGCCACCGGGGAGAACACTGAAGCTTTCTTT
TRBV6-5	TRBD2	TRBJ2-3	.	CASTWLAGGRDTQYF	TGTGCCAGCACTTGGCTAGCGGGGGGGCGAGATACGCAGTATTTT
TRBV5-4	.	TRBJ2-1	.	CASTPDLAINDNEQFF	TGTGCCAGCACCCCCGACTTGGCGATTAACGACAATGAGCAGTTCTTC
TRBV6-2/TRBV6-3	.	TRBJ1-1	.	CASSYTLGGADTEAFF	TGTGCCAGCAGTTACACTCTCGGCGGAGCGGACACTGAAGCTTTCTTT
TRBV2	.	TRBJ2-5	.	CASSDTGEETQYF	TGTGCCAGCAGTGATACGGGGGAAGAGACCCAGTACTTC
TRBV2	TRBD1	TRBJ1-2	.	CAGGQSNYGYTF	TGTGCCGGGGGACAGTCTAACTATGGCTACACCTTC
TRBV19	.	TRBJ1-2	.	CASSIGESNYGYTF	TGTGCCAGTAGTATAGGGGAGTCTAACTATGGCTACACCTTC
TRBV10-2	.	TRBJ2-1	.	CASSYGSDEQFF	TGCGCCAGCAGCTACGGGAGTGATGAGCAGTTCTTC
TRBV7-2	.	TRBJ2-7	.	CASSFRTNSYEQYF	TGTGCCAGCAGCTTTAGGACTAACTCCTACGAGCAGTACTTC